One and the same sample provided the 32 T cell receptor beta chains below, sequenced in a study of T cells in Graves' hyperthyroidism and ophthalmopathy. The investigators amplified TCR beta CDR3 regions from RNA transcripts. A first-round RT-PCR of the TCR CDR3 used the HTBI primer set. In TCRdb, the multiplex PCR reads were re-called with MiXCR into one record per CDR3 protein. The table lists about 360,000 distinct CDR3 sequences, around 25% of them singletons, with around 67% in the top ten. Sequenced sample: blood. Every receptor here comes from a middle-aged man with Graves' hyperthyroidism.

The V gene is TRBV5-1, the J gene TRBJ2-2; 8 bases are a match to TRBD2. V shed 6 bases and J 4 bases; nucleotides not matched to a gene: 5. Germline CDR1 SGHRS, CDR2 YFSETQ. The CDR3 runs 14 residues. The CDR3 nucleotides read TGCGCCAGCACACCGGGAGGGAGCACCGGGGAGCTGTTTTTT. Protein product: CASTPGGSTGELFF.

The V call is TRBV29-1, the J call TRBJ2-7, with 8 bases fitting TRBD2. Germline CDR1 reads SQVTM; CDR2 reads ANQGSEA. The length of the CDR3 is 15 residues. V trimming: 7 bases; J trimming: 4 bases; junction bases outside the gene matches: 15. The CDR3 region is CSAIIPGTRLYEQYF. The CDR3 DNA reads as TGCAGCGCCATCATCCCCGGGACTAGACTATACGAGCAGTACTTC.

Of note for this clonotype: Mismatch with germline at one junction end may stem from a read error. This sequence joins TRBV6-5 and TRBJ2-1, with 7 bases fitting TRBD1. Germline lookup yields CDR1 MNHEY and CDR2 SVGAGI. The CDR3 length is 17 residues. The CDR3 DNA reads TGTGCCAGCAGTTACGACACCTACAGGGGAATAAACAATGAGCGGTTCTTC. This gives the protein CASSYDTYRGINNERFF.

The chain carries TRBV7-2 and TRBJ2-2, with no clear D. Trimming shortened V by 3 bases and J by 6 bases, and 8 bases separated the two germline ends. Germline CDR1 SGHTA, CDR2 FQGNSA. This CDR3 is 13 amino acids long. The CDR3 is CASSLFHPGELFF. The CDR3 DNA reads TGTGCCAGCAGCTTGTTTCACCCCGGGGAGCTGTTTTTT.

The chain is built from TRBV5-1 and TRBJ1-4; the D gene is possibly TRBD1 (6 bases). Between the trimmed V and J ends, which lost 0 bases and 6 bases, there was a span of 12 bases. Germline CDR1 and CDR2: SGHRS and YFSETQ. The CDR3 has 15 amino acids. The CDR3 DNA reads TGCGCCAGCAGCTTGGTGTTCGGGACACATGAAAAACTGTTTTTT. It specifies CASSLVFGTHEKLFF. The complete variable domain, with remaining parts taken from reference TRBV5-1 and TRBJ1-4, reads KAGVTQTPRYLIKTRGQQVTLSCSPISGHRSVSWYQQTPGQGLQFLFEYFSETQRNKGNFPGRFSGRQFSNSRSEMNVSTLELGDSALYLCASSLVFGTHEKLFFGSGTQLSVL.

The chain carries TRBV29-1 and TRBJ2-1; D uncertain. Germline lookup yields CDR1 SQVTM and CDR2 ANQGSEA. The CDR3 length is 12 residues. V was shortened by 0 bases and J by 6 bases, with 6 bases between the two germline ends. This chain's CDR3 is CSVEDQSNEQFF. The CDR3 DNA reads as TGCAGCGTTGAAGATCAGAGCAATGAGCAGTTCTTC.

CDR3 sequence (DNA): TGTGCCAGTAGTATAGAGGGGGCTCATAATTCACCCCTCCACTTT. Translated, it gives CASSIEGAHNSPLHF. The V call is TRBV19, the J call TRBJ1-6; possible D gene TRBD1, 6 bases. Trimming stripped 0 bases from V and 5 bases from J, with 8 bases between. CDR1 LNHDA and CDR2 SQIVND come from the germline V gene (reference sequence). This CDR3 is built from 15 residues. Supplemented by reference TRBV19 and TRBJ1-6, the full variable domain reads DGGITQSPKYLFRKEGQNVTLSCEQNLNHDAMYWYRQDPGQGLRLIYYSQIVNDFQKGDIAEGYSVSREKKESFPLTVTSAQKNPTAFYLCASSIEGAHNSPLHFGNGTRLTVT.

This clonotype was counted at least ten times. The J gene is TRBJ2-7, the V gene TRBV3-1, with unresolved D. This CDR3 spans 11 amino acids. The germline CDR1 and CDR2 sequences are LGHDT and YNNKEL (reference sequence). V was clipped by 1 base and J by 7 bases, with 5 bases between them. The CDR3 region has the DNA TGTGCCAGCAGCCAAGTTGATGAGCAGTACTTC. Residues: CASSQVDEQYF.

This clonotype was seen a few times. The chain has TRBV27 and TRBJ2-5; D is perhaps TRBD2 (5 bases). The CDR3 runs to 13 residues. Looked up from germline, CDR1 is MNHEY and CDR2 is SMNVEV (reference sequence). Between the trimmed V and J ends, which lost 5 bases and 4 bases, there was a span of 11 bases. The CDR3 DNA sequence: TGTGCCAGCAGTCCCCGGCGGGCAGAGACCCAGTACTTC. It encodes CASSPRRAETQYF.

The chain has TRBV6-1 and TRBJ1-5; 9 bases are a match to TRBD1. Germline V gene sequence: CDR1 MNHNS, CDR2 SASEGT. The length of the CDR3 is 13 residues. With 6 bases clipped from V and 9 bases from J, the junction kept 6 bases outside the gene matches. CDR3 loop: CASSGDRARPQHF. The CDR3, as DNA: TGTGCCAGCAGCGGGGACAGGGCTCGGCCCCAGCATTTT.

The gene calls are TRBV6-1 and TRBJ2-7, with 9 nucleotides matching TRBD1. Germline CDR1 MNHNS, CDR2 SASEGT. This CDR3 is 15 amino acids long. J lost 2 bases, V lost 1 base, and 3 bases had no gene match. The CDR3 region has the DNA TGTGCCAGCAGTGAAGTGACAGGGGGGCCCTACGAGCAGTACTTC. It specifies CASSEVTGGPYEQYF.

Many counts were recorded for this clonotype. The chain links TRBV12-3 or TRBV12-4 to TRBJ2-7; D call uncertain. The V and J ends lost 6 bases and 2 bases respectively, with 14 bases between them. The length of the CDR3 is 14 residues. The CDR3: CASSKPLDPYEQYF. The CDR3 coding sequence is TGTGCCAGCAGCAAACCCCTTGATCCCTACGAGCAGTACTTC.

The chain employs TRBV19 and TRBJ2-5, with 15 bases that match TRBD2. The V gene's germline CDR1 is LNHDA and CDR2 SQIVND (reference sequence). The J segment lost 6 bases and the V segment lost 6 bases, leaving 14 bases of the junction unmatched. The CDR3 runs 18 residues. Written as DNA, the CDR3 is TGTGCCAGTAGCCATTGGACTAGCGGGAGGGCCTTGTCCAAGACCCAGTACTTC. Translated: CASSHWTSGRALSKTQYF. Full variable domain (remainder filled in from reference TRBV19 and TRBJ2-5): DGGITQSPKYLFRKEGQNVTLSCEQNLNHDAMYWYRQDPGQGLRLIYYSQIVNDFQKGDIAEGYSVSREKKESFPLTVTSAQKNPTAFYLCASSHWTSGRALSKTQYFGPGTRLLVL.

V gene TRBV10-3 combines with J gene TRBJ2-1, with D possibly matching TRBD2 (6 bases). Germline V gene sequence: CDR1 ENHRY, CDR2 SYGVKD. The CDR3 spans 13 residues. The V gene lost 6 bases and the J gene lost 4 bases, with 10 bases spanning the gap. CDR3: CAIRRDSYNEQFF. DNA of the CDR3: TGTGCCATCAGGAGGGACTCTTACAATGAGCAGTTCTTC.

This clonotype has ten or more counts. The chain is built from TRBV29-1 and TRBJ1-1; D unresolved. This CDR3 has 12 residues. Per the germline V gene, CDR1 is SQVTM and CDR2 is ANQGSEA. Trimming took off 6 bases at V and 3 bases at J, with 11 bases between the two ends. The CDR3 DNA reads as TGCAGCGTCGCCCGGGGTTACACTGAAGCTTTCTTT. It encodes CSVARGYTEAFF.

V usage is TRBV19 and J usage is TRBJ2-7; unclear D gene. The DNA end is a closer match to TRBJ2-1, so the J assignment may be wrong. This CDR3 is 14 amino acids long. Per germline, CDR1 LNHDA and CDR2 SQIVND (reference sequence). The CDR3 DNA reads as TGTGCCAGTAGTATAGATTTAAGCTCCCGTGAGCAGTTCTTC. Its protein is CASSIDLSSREQFF.

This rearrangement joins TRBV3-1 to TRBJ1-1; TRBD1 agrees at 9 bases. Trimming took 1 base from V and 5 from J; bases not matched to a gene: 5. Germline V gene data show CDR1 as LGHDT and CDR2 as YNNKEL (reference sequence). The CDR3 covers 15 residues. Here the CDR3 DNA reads TGTGCCAGCAGCCAAGTACAGGGGGCGTGGACTGAAGCTTTCTTT. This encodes CASSQVQGAWTEAFF.

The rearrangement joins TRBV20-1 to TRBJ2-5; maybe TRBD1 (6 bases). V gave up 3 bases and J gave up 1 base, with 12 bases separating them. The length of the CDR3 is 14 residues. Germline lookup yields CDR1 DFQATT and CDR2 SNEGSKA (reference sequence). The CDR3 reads CSASPGHSQETQYF. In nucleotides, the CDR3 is TGCAGTGCTAGTCCGGGACACTCCCAAGAGACCCAGTACTTC.

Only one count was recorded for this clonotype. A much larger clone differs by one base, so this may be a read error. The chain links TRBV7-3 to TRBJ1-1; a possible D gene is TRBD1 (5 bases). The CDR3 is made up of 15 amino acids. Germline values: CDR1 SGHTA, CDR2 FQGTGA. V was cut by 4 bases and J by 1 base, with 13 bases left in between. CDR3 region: CASSSRTPPNTEAFF. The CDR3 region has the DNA TGTGCCAGCAGCTCGCGGACACCGCCGAACACTGAAGCTTTCTTT.

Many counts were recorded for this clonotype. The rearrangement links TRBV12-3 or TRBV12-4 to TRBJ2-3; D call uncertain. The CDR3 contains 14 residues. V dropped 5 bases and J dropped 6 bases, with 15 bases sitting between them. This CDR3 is CASSITRPWDTQYF. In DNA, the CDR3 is TGTGCCAGCAGTATTACCCGCCCGTGGGATACGCAGTATTTT.

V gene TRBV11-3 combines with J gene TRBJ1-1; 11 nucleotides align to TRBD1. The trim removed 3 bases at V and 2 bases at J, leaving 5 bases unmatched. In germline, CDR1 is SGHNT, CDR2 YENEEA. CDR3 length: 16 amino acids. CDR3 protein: CASSLWGTGGNTEAFF. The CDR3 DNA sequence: TGTGCCAGCAGCTTGTGGGGGACAGGGGGAAACACTGAAGCTTTCTTT.

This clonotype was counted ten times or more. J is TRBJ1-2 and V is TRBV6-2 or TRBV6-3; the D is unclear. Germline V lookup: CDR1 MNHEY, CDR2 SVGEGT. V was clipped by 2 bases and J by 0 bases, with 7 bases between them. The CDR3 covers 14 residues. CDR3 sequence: CASSYGRSNYGYTF. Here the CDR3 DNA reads TGTGCCAGCAGTTACGGGCGGTCTAACTATGGCTACACCTTC.

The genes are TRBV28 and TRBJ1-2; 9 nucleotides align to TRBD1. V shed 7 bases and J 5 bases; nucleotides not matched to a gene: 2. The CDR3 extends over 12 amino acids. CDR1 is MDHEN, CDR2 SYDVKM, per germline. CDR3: CASIGTGYGYTF. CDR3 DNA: TGTGCCAGCATCGGGACAGGGTATGGCTACACCTTC.

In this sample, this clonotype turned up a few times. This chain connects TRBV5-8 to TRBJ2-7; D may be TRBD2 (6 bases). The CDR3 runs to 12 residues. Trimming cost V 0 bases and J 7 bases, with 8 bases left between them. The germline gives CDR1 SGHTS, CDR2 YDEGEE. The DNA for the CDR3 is TGTGCCAGCAGCTTGGACGCGGGGGAGCAGTACTTC. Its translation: CASSLDAGEQYF.

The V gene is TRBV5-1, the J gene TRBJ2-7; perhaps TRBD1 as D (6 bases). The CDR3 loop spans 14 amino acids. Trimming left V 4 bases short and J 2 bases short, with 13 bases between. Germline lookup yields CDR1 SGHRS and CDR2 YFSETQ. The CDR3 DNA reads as TGCGCCAGCAGCACCAGGGACATGCCCTACGAGCAGTACTTC. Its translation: CASSTRDMPYEQYF.

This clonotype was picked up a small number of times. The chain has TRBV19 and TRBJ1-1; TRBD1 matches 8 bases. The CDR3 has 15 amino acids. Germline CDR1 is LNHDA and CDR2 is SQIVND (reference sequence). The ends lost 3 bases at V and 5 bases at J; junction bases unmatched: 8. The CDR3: CASSIRDRGLTEAFF. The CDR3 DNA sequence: TGTGCCAGTAGTATCCGTGACAGGGGATTGACTGAAGCTTTCTTT. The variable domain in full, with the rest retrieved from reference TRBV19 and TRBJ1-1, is DGGITQSPKYLFRKEGQNVTLSCEQNLNHDAMYWYRQDPGQGLRLIYYSQIVNDFQKGDIAEGYSVSREKKESFPLTVTSAQKNPTAFYLCASSIRDRGLTEAFFGQGTRLTVV.

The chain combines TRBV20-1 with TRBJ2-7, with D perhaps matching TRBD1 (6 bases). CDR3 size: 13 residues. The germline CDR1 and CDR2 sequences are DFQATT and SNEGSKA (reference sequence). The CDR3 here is CSVEAGARREQYF. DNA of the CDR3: TGCAGCGTTGAAGCAGGGGCTCGGAGGGAGCAGTACTTC.

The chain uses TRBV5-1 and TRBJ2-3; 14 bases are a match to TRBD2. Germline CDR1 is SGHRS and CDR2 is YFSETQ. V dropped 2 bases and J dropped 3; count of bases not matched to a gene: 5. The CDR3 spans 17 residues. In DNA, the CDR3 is TGCGCCAGCAGCTTTGCGACTAGCGGGAGGGATACAGATACGCAGTATTTT. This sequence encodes CASSFATSGRDTDTQYF.

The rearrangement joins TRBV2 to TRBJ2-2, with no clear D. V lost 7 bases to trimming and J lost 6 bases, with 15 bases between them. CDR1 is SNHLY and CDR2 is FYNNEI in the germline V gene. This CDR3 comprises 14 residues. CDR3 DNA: TGTGCCAGCAAACGTCAAGCTAGTCCCGGGGAGCTGTTTTTT. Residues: CASKRQASPGELFF.

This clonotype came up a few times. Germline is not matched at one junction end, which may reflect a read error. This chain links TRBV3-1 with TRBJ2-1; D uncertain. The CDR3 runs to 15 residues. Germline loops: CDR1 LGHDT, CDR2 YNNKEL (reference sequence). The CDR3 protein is CTSSPFLSSYNEQFF. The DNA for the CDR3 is TGTACCAGCAGCCCGTTCCTGAGCTCCTACAATGAGCAGTTCTTC.

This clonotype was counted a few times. The CDR3 spells CASSFTTGDVSEQYF. The CDR3 DNA reads as TGTGCCAGCAGCTTCACTACAGGGGATGTCAGCGAGCAGTACTTC. The chain links TRBV9 to TRBJ2-7, with 7 positions matching TRBD1. Germline V CDR1 and CDR2: SGDLS, YYNGEE. The ends lost 4 bases at V and 6 bases at J; junction bases unmatched: 13. The CDR3 totals 15 residues.

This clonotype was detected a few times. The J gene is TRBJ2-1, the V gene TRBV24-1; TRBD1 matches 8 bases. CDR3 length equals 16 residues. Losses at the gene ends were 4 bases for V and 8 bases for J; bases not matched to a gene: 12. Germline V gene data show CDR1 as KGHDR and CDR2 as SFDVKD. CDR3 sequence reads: CATSEPGTGSPYEQFF. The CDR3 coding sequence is TGTGCCACCAGTGAACCCGGGACAGGATCTCCCTATGAGCAGTTCTTC.